The 24 T cell receptor beta chains presented below share a single source sample, sequenced in a study of CD8+CD57+ T cells in acquired aplastic anemia. The sequenced patients had an expansion of CD8+CD57+ cells seen by flow cytometry. Profiling of TCR beta VDJ combinations and CDR3 sequences used genomic DNA as template. TCRdb redid the calling of the reads with MiXCR, one entry per CDR3 protein. The table shows 170,000 or so distinct CDR3 sequences, with about 50% occurring only once. Specimen: sorted CD4+, CD8+, or CD8+CD57+ T cells (not recorded which) from PBMCs. The receptor set was obtained from a human donor with aplastic anemia.

This clonotype was observed many times. The V and J genes are TRBV29-1 and TRBJ2-5; D tentatively fits TRBD1 or TRBD2 (5 bases each). The CDR3 loop spans 15 amino acids. CDR1 is SQVTM, CDR2 ANQGSEA, per germline. V gave up 7 bases and J gave up 5 bases, with 23 bases separating them. CDR3 coding DNA: TGCAGCGCCCGAGGGGATTCGAGGAGCAGCGAGACCCAGTACTTC. Protein product: CSARGDSRSSETQYF.

This clonotype was picked up many times. V usage is TRBV9 and J usage is TRBJ1-2; D remains unclear. Germline-derived CDR1 and CDR2 are SGDLS and YYNGEE. This CDR3 region has 13 residues. With 3 bases removed from V and 4 bases from J, the gap between germline ends came to 10 bases. The CDR3: CASSGPPSYGYTF. The CDR3 DNA reads TGTGCCAGCAGCGGACCCCCAAGCTATGGCTACACCTTC.

V usage is TRBV20-1 and J usage is TRBJ2-3; D remains ambiguous. Germline V CDR1 and CDR2: DFQATT, SNEGSKA (reference sequence). The CDR3 has 11 amino acids. The V end lost 4 bases, the J end lost 4 bases, and 6 bases lay between the germline ends. The CDR3 is CSATHADTQYF. The CDR3, as DNA: TGCAGTGCTACTCACGCAGATACGCAGTATTTT.

The chain carries TRBV7-3 and TRBJ1-1; D is unresolved. This CDR3 has 13 amino acids. Germline CDR1 and CDR2: SGHTA and FQGTGA. The V end was cut by 2 bases, the J end by 3 bases, with 7 bases between. CDR3 in amino acids: CASSLGLDTEAFF. The CDR3 DNA reads as TGTGCCAGCAGCTTAGGCTTAGACACTGAAGCTTTCTTT.

In the case of this clonotype: This may come from a read error, since a much larger clone is one base off. This sequence joins TRBV4-3 and TRBJ2-4, with D uncertain. Germline values: CDR1 LGHNA, CDR2 YSLEER. There are 13 residues in the CDR3. V gave up 1 base and J gave up 9 bases, with 10 bases separating them. The CDR3 DNA follows: TGCGCCAGCAGCCAAGCCGTAGGCACCATTCAGTACTTC. Translating it yields CASSQAVGTIQYF.

This clonotype was observed at least ten times. The chain couples TRBV20-1 to TRBJ2-1; D may be TRBD2 (6 bases). The V gene's germline CDR1 is DFQATT and CDR2 SNEGSKA (reference sequence). The ends were cut back, 1 base at V and 6 bases at J, with 22 bases in the middle. The CDR3 is 17 amino acids. For the CDR3, the DNA is TGCAGTGCTAGAGGACGGGTTGGGGCTAGCGAGACCAATGAGCAGTTCTTC. Encoded protein: CSARGRVGASETNEQFF.

A few counts support this clonotype. The chain joins TRBV2 to TRBJ2-2; no clear D gene. Germline CDR1 SNHLY, CDR2 FYNNEI. V lost 7 bases and J lost 6, with 15 bases in between. This CDR3 comprises 14 residues. This CDR3 is CASNPLSAAGELFF. In DNA, the CDR3 is TGTGCCAGCAATCCTCTAAGTGCGGCCGGGGAGCTGTTTTTT.

V gene TRBV24-1 combines with J gene TRBJ2-1, with D maybe TRBD2 (6 bases). This CDR3 region has 12 residues. Germline V CDR1 and CDR2: KGHDR, SFDVKD. The V end was cut by 4 bases, the J end by 12 bases, with 12 bases between. This chain's CDR3 is CATSDSRLGQFF. In DNA, the CDR3 is TGTGCCACCAGTGACAGCAGACTAGGGCAGTTCTTC.

The chain uses TRBV12-3 or TRBV12-4 and TRBJ2-5, with D possibly TRBD2 on 7 matching bases. This CDR3 has 13 amino acids. With 6 bases removed from V and 2 bases from J, the gap between germline ends came to 10 bases. The chain's CDR3 is CASRRGGQETQYF. CDR3 in DNA: TGTGCCAGCAGAAGGGGGGGACAAGAGACCCAGTACTTC.

About this clonotype: The junction departs from germline at one end; a sequencing error may be responsible. This rearrangement joins TRBV27 to TRBJ2-7; 7 bases align to TRBD1. The germline V gene has CDR1 MNHEY and CDR2 SMNVEV (reference sequence). The CDR3 runs to 14 residues. The CDR3 bases are TGTGCCGGCAGTTCATGGGACAGTTCCTACGAGCAGTACTTC. It translates to CAGSSWDSSYEQYF.

Only one count was recorded for this clonotype. The rearrangement uses TRBV6-1 and TRBJ1-2; D is unresolved. The CDR3 loop spans 12 amino acids. The V and J ends lost 7 bases and 0 bases respectively, with 6 bases between them. Germline lookup yields CDR1 MNHNS and CDR2 SASEGT. The CDR3 DNA follows: TGTGCCAGCACCGATCCTAACTATGGCTACACCTTC. As protein: CASTDPNYGYTF.

Ten or more counts support this clonotype. The V and J genes are TRBV11-2 and TRBJ2-2, with a tentative D call TRBD1 (6 bases). The germline V gene has CDR1 SGHAT and CDR2 FQNNGV. This CDR3 spans 16 amino acids. V dropped 2 bases and J dropped 2 bases, with 12 bases sitting between them. The CDR3 sequence is CASSLQNRVNTGELFF. The CDR3 DNA is TGTGCCAGCAGCTTACAGAACAGGGTTAACACCGGGGAGCTGTTTTTT.

This clonotype was detected only a few times. This chain connects TRBV7-2 to TRBJ2-5; D remains unclear. Germline CDR1 is SGHTA and CDR2 is FQGNSA. V lost 7 bases and J 2 bases, leaving 11 bases between the germline ends. This CDR3 is built from 13 residues. CDR3 sequence: CASTHGRQETQYF. DNA of the CDR3: TGTGCCAGCACCCACGGACGTCAAGAGACCCAGTACTTC.

This clonotype has a count of ten or more. This sequence joins TRBV2 and TRBJ2-7, with D possibly TRBD1 on 6 matching bases. CDR1 is SNHLY, CDR2 FYNNEI, per germline. This CDR3 is built from 15 residues. V lost 4 bases, J lost 0 bases, and 13 bases lay in between. Here the CDR3 DNA reads TGTGCCAGCAGTGGCTCGCAGGGGCGCTCCTACGAGCAGTACTTC. Its protein is CASSGSQGRSYEQYF.

In its sample, this clonotype was seen once. A read error may be the cause here, since a much bigger clone is one base away. The genes are TRBV5-4 and TRBJ2-5; TRBD2 matches at 9 bases. This CDR3 is 14 amino acids long. The germline CDR1 and CDR2 sequences are SGHNT and YYREEE (reference sequence). The junction had 4 bases not matched to a gene; V was cut back by 4 bases and J by 3 bases. CDR3 region: CASSPSGNEETQYF. CDR3 nucleotide sequence: TGTGCCAGCAGCCCTAGCGGGAACGAAGAGACCCAGTACTTC.

This chain joins TRBV19 and TRBJ2-3; 9 nucleotides line up with TRBD1. Germline loops: CDR1 LNHDA, CDR2 SQIVND (reference sequence). The CDR3 loop spans 17 amino acids. Losses at the gene ends were 6 bases for V and 0 bases for J; bases not matched to a gene: 10. DNA of the CDR3: TGTGCCAGTAGGAGGGCCGGACAGGGGCAAAGCACAGATACGCAGTATTTT. This codes for CASRRAGQGQSTDTQYF.

Here the CDR3 reads CASSELIKGIAKNIQYF. The CDR3 DNA sequence: TGTGCCAGCAGTGAATTAATTAAGGGAATAGCCAAAAACATTCAGTACTTC. The V call is TRBV25-1, the J call TRBJ2-4; D is unresolved. The CDR3 sequence is 17 residues long. With 1 base removed from V and 0 bases from J, the gap between germline ends came to 13 bases. Per the germline V gene, CDR1 is MGHDK and CDR2 is SYGVNS.

This clonotype showed up just a few times. The chain links TRBV6-1 to TRBJ2-7; D is undetermined. Germline V gene lookup returns CDR1 MNHNS and CDR2 SASEGT. V lost 5 bases to trimming and J lost 5 bases, with 19 bases between them. This CDR3 spans 15 amino acids. The CDR3 sequence: CASSPTLSYYNEQYF. CDR3 DNA sequence: TGTGCCAGCAGTCCAACTTTGAGTTACTACAACGAGCAGTACTTC.

V and J are TRBV7-2 and TRBJ2-6; 10 bases line up with TRBD1. V trimming: 5 bases; J trimming: 3 bases; junction bases outside the gene matches: 10. CDR3 length equals 18 residues. Germline loops: CDR1 SGHTA, CDR2 FQGNSA. The CDR3 region is CASSNPGQGPYGANVLTF. CDR3 DNA sequence: TGTGCCAGCAGCAATCCGGGACAGGGGCCCTATGGGGCCAACGTCCTGACTTTC.

In regard to this clonotype: One end of the junction is discordant with germline, which a read error may explain. The chain carries TRBV5-6 and TRBJ2-7; D may correspond to TRBD1 or TRBD2 (5 bases each). This CDR3 is built from 10 residues. The germline V gene encodes CDR1 SGHDT and CDR2 YYEEEE. CDR3 bases: TGTGCCGGCAGCTTGGGGGAGCAGTGCTTC. Its translation: CAGSLGEQCF.

There are many counts of this clonotype. The chain recombines TRBV4-2 with TRBJ2-7; D is tentatively TRBD1 or TRBD2 (5 bases each). The CDR3 has 15 amino acids. Trimming took off 0 bases at V and 3 bases at J, with 12 bases between the two ends. From germline, CDR1 is LGHNA and CDR2 YNFKEQ. For the CDR3, the DNA is TGTGCCAGCAGCCAAGATGTCACTAGGGGCTACGAGCAGTACTTC. Translating it yields CASSQDVTRGYEQYF.

The table lists this clonotype with many counts. The CDR3 here is CASAAGPTGDEQFF. CDR3 nucleotide sequence: TGTGCCAGCGCTGCGGGACCGACGGGGGATGAGCAGTTCTTC. The J gene is TRBJ2-1, the V gene TRBV12-3 or TRBV12-4, with a tentative D call TRBD2 (6 bases). The CDR3 runs to 14 residues. V lost 8 bases and J lost 8, with 19 bases in between.

This clonotype was observed many times. V and J are TRBV2 and TRBJ2-4; D could derive from TRBD1 or TRBD2 (5 bases each). Trimming took 3 bases from V and 2 from J, leaving 11 bases between them. The CDR3 contains 15 residues. The germline CDR1 and CDR2 sequences are SNHLY and FYNNEI. CDR3 bases: TGTGCCAGCAGTGAGGAGGACAACCCCAAAAACATTCAGTACTTC. Translated, it gives CASSEEDNPKNIQYF.

A word on this clonotype: Just one base apart from a much larger clone, this may be a read error. The rearrangement joins TRBV19 to TRBJ1-1; maybe TRBD1 (5 bases). In germline, CDR1 is LNHDA, CDR2 SQIVND (reference sequence). The germline V and J ends were trimmed by 3 bases and 11 bases, with 19 bases remaining between them. The CDR3 is 14 residues long. The CDR3 DNA reads as TGTGCCAGTAGTATCTGTCGGCAGGGAATTTCGGCTTTCTTT. Protein product: CASSICRQGISAFF. Together with reference TRBV19 and TRBJ1-1, the CDR3 gives the full variable domain: DGGITQSPKYLFRKEGQNVTLSCEQNLNHDAMYWYRQDPGQGLRLIYYSQIVNDFQKGDIAEGYSVSREKKESFPLTVTSAQKNPTAFYLCASSICRQGISAFFGQGTRLTVV.